Here is one T cell receptor (beta chain) with its context. Its cognate antigen is unknown. PCR primers comprised 60 Vbeta and 13 Jbeta primers. TCRdb keeps only in-frame clones here, not all; method: immunoSEQ multiplex PCR. The sample contains tens of thousands of clones, roughly 70% of which appear only once. The entry originates in a study of cytomegalovirus exposure and HLA in healthy donors. Unmatched junction bases numbered 8, after V lost 3 bases and J lost 11 bases. This CDR3 is 13 amino acids long. CDR1 is SGHRS and CDR2 is YFSETQ in the germline V gene. Study-level points and caveats: Indistinguishability led to the exclusion of some V segments, TRBV6-2 and TRBV6-3 included. The authors later found HLA-associated TCR beta chains more clonally expanded than equally common others.

The chain links TRBV5-1 to TRBJ1-1; TRBD1 agrees at 9 bases. This clonotype was sampled from a woman aged 45-65 years in good health and CMV-seronegative. The source material was PBMCs. CDR3 bases: TGCGCCAGCAGCTACGGACAGGGGCTAGAGGCTTTCTTT. It yields the protein CASSYGQGLEAFF.